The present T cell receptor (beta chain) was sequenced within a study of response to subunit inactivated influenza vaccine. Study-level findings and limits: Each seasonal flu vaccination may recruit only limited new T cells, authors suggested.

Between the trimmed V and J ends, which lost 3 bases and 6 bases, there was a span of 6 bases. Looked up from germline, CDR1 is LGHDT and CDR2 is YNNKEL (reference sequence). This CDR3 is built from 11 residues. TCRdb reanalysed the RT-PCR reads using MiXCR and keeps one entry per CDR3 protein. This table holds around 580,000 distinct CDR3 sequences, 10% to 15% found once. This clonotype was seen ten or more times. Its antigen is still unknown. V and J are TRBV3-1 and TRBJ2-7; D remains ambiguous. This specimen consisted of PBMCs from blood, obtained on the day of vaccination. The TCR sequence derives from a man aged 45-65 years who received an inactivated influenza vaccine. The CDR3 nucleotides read TGTGCCAGCAGCCACACGGGCGAGCAGTACTTC. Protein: CASSHTGEQYF.